The TCR beta chain under discussion was sequenced for a study of cytomegalovirus exposure and HLA in healthy donors. The germline V gene encodes CDR1 SNHLY and CDR2 FYNNEI. CDR3 length: 15 residues. V was clipped by 5 bases and J by 0 bases, with 14 bases between them. Primers for the PCR totalled 60 Vbeta and 13 Jbeta. Per the original data handling: Per a later analysis, the number of unique TCR beta chains was 75 million to 90 million, of which 9 million to 14 million were shared. Repertoires were generated with immunoSEQ multiplex PCR, while TCRdb's copy carries only in-frame clones and drops some. V, J and clone size were drawn from that table, and D and trimming were deduced from the DNA. The sample includes some 120,000 clones, about 80% of them seen just once. Broader study findings: Across donors, presence/absence analyses took sequencing depth to be roughly uniform. Later analysis showed TCR association rates varying by HLA locus, highest for DRB1 and lowest for HLA-C.

As to this clone: What it binds is not known.

The chain employs TRBV2 and TRBJ2-7; possible D gene TRBD1, 5 bases. The receptor was isolated from a human donor in good health. Sequenced input: PBMCs. The CDR3 DNA sequence: TGTGCCAGCAGTCCCGGACACTTAAGCTCCTACGAGCAGTACTTC. Amino acids: CASSPGHLSSYEQYF.